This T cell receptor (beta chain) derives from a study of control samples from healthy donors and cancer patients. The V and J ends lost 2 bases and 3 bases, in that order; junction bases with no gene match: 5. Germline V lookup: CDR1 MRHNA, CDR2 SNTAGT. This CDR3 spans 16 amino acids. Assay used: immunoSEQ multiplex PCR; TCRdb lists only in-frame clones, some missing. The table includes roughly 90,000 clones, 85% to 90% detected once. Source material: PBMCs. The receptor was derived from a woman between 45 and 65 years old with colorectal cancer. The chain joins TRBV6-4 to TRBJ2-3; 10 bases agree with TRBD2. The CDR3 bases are TGTGCCAGCAGTGACCAGCGGGGGGGCCAGACAGATACGCAGTATTTT. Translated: CASSDQRGGQTDTQYF.